This T cell receptor beta chain was sequenced in a study of blood T cell repertoires in COVID-19. The overall study: Specimens from acute and convalescent COVID-19 originated in the United States, Italy and Spain. T cells, B-cell-depleted T cells, or PBMCs provided the cDNA or gDNA that served as material.

As processed by the authors: From reference gene primer amplification, estimates of nucleated cell counts were derived. This table comes from immunoSEQ multiplex PCR, and its TCRdb copy is limited to in-frame clones, with some not included. That table furnishes V, J and clone size, whereas the DNA furnished D and trimming. This table has approximately 240,000 clones, roughly 84% appearing once. The ends lost 4 bases at V and 5 bases at J; junction bases unmatched: 12. The germline CDR1 and CDR2 sequences are SGDLS and YYNGEE. The CDR3 consists of 16 residues. The V and J genes are TRBV9 and TRBJ2-7, with 10 positions matching TRBD2. This clonotype was sampled from a woman aged 55-69 years with acute or convalescent COVID-19. Sequenced: peripheral blood. The CDR3 DNA reads as TGTGCCAGCAGCCCCGATAACATAGCGGGGGGAAACGAGCAGTACTTC. Protein sequence: CASSPDNIAGGNEQYF. The entire variable domain, with the rest obtained from reference TRBV9 and TRBJ2-7, is as follows: DSGVTQTPKHLITATGQRVTLRCSPRSGDLSVYWYQQSLDQGLQFLIQYYNGEERAKGNILERFSAQQFPDLHSELNLSSLELGDSALYFCASSPDNIAGGNEQYFGPGTRLTVT.